These 12 T cell receptor beta chains share one sample of origin, sequenced in a study of shared clonotypes between healthy human individuals. Sequenced by immunoSEQ multiplex PCR; TCRdb stores in-frame clones only, minus some. The sample has about half a million clones; almost 80% are singletons. The sample taken for sequencing was PBMCs. These receptors all stem from a woman in her thirties or forties in good health. Some clones in this sample may be carry-over from other donors' samples.

This chain connects TRBV5-8 to TRBJ1-1, with D unresolved. Germline V gene lookup returns CDR1 SGHTS and CDR2 YDEGEE. Trimming removed 0 bases at V and 6 bases at J, with 9 bases between. This CDR3 contains 13 residues. The CDR3: CASSLDSFAEAFF. The CDR3 coding sequence is TGTGCCAGCAGCTTGGACAGTTTCGCTGAAGCTTTCTTT.

This chain uses TRBV15 with TRBJ2-7, with 8 bases identical to TRBD2. J gave up 2 bases and V 0 bases, and 0 bases lay outside the gene matches. The CDR3 totals 14 residues. Germline CDR1 is LNHNV and CDR2 is YYDKDF (reference sequence). The DNA of the CDR3 is TGTGCCACCAGCAGAGAACTAGCGGCCTACGAGCAGTACTTC. Translation gives CATSRELAAYEQYF.

V gene TRBV5-1 combines with J gene TRBJ2-3; TRBD2 matches 9 bases. Germline V CDR1 and CDR2: SGHRS, YFSETQ. CDR3 length: 17 residues. J gave up 2 bases and V 0 bases, and 7 bases lay outside the gene matches. The CDR3 DNA reads as TGCGCCAGCAGCTTGGGGCTAGCGGGGCCTTCCACAGATACGCAGTATTTT. It yields the protein CASSLGLAGPSTDTQYF.

V usage is TRBV19 and J usage is TRBJ2-3; 13 positions match TRBD2. The CDR3 length is 16 residues. With 3 bases clipped from V and 3 bases from J, the junction kept 3 bases outside the gene matches. Per germline, CDR1 LNHDA and CDR2 SQIVND (reference sequence). The CDR3 is CASSIGTSGTTDTQYF. The DNA of the CDR3 is TGTGCCAGTAGTATCGGGACTAGCGGGACGACAGATACGCAGTATTTT.

About this clone: Since a far larger clone is one base different, this is likely a read error. The V and J genes are TRBV4-3 and TRBJ2-6, with a possible D match to TRBD2 (6 bases). The CDR3 consists of 17 residues. Looked up from germline, CDR1 is LGHNA and CDR2 is YSLEER. CDR3 region: CASNQDPGTSGANVLTF. DNA of the CDR3: TGCGCCAGCAACCAAGATCCAGGGACTTCTGGGGCCAACGTCCTGACTTTC.

The chain combines TRBV28 with TRBJ1-5; 11 bases are a match to TRBD1. CDR1 and CDR2 from the germline V gene are MDHEN and SYDVKM. Trimming removed 2 bases from V and 4 bases from J; junction bases left unmatched: 13. CDR3 length: 19 amino acids. The CDR3 loop reads CASSLKGTGTGGRNQPQHF. The CDR3 nucleotides read TGTGCCAGCAGTTTAAAAGGCACCGGGACAGGGGGGAGGAATCAGCCCCAGCATTTT.

The CDR3 DNA reads as TGTGCCAGCAGTTCCCCCGACATCGGAAAACTGTTTTTT. This translates into CASSSPDIGKLFF. The chain is built from TRBV28 and TRBJ1-4; no clear D gene. Germline-derived CDR1 and CDR2 are MDHEN and SYDVKM. There are 13 residues in the CDR3. V was shortened by 4 bases and J by 10 bases, with 13 bases between the two germline ends.

The V gene is TRBV11-2, the J gene TRBJ2-3, with 10 bases that match TRBD2. The germline V gene encodes CDR1 SGHAT and CDR2 FQNNGV. The CDR3 loop spans 15 amino acids. With 5 bases clipped from V and 3 bases from J, the junction kept 5 bases outside the gene matches. As DNA, the CDR3 is TGTGCCAGCAGCCCCTCGGGACTAGCGACAGATACGCAGTATTTT. It codes for CASSPSGLATDTQYF.

This chain uses TRBV28 with TRBJ1-5; D gene uncertain. Germline loops: CDR1 MDHEN, CDR2 SYDVKM. V was trimmed by 3 bases and J by 5 bases, leaving 11 bases between them. The CDR3 runs to 14 residues. The CDR3 protein is CASSFYTSYQPQHF. CDR3 DNA sequence: TGTGCCAGCAGTTTTTACACATCTTATCAGCCCCAGCATTTT.

V and J are TRBV5-8 and TRBJ2-7, with TRBD1 as a possible D gene (6 bases). The CDR3 extends over 15 amino acids. CDR1 SGHTS and CDR2 YDEGEE come from the germline V gene. Trimming cost V 0 bases and J 5 bases, with 15 bases left between them. The CDR3 DNA is TGTGCCAGCAGCTTGGGAGGCAGGGGCTTCGACGAGCAGTACTTC. Residues: CASSLGGRGFDEQYF.

In its sample, this clone was seen a few times. The chain uses TRBV11-2 and TRBJ2-7, with 8 bases that match TRBD2. Germline loops: CDR1 SGHAT, CDR2 FQNNGV. V was clipped by 5 bases and J by 5 bases; unmatched bases: 11. The CDR3 runs 15 residues. The CDR3, as DNA: TGTGCCAGCAGCCTTATGGCGGGAGGTCTCCACGAGCAGTACTTC. Protein product: CASSLMAGGLHEQYF.

This clone was found once. This chain joins TRBV28 and TRBJ1-2; 8 nucleotides agree with TRBD1. The CDR3 is made up of 15 amino acids. The V segment lost 3 bases and the J segment 4 bases; nucleotides outside the gene matches: 7. Germline CDR1 is MDHEN and CDR2 is SYDVKM. The CDR3: CASSFQGALGYGYTF. The CDR3 DNA reads TGTGCCAGCAGTTTCCAGGGGGCCCTAGGCTATGGCTACACCTTC.